This record covers a single T cell receptor delta chain. No antigen is known for it. This likely stems from a read error, as it lies one base from a far larger clone. The data derive from a study of human gamma delta and Vdelta1 T cells. Study-wide results and caveats: Polyclonal Delta One T cells reportedly showed broad cytotoxic targeting of acute myeloid leukemia.

TCRdb reran clone calling via CATT on the PCR reads. The table lists 6,000 or so delta-chain clones, approximately 39% of them singletons. The CDR3 totals 20 residues. Germline CDR1 is TSWWSYY and CDR2 is QGS. V lost 3 bases, J lost 0 bases, and 18 bases stayed unmatched. The clonotype was recovered from a human donor in good health. Sequenced: Vdelta1 gamma-delta T cells from blood grown in culture (DOT cells). The J gene is TRDJ1, the V gene TRDV1; 8 bases line up with TRDD3. The CDR3 region has the DNA TGTGCTCTTGGGGACTCCATCCTAAGCGTACTGGGGGGGTACACCGATAAACTCATCTTT. This codes for CALGDSILSVLGGYTDKLIF.